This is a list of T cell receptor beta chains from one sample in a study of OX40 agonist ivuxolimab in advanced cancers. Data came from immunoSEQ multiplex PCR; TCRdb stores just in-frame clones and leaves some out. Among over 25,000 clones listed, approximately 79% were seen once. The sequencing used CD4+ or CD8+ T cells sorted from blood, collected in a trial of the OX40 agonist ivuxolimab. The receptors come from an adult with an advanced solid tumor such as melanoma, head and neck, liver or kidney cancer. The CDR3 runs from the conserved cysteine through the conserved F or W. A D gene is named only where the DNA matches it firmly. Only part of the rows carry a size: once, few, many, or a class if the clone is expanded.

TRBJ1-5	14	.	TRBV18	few	CASSPVQVDQPQHF	TGTGCCAGCTCACCGGTACAGGTAGATCAGCCCCAGCATTTT
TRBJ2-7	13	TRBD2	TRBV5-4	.	CASSWGTNYEQYF	TGTGCCAGCAGCTGGGGGACTAACTACGAGCAGTACTTC
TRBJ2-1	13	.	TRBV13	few	CASSPNPQGEQFF	TGTGCCAGCAGCCCCAACCCTCAGGGTGAGCAGTTCTTC
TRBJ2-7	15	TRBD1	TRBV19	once	CASSMAGTGYYEQYF	TGTGCCAGTAGTATGGCCGGGACAGGGTACTACGAGCAGTACTTC
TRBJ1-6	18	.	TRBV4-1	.	CASSQELRRVARSSPLHF	TGCGCCAGCAGCCAAGAACTACGTCGGGTAGCTAGGAGTTCACCCCTCCACTTT
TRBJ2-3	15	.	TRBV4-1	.	CASRTTGEGTDTQYF	TGCGCCAGCAGAACCACAGGGGAGGGCACAGATACGCAGTATTTT
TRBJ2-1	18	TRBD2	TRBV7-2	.	CASSRFGIGASGRDEQFF	TGTGCCAGCAGCCGATTCGGAATTGGGGCTAGCGGGAGAGATGAGCAGTTCTTC
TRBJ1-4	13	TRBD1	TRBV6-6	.	CASHVETGGKLFF	TGTGCCAGCCACGTGGAGACAGGGGGAAAACTGTTTTTT
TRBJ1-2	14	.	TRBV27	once	CASSSSAWVRGYTF	TGTGCCAGCAGTTCTTCAGCATGGGTCCGGGGCTACACCTTC
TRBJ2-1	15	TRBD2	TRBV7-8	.	CASSLAFSGYNEQFF	TGTGCCAGCAGCTTAGCTTTTAGCGGGTACAATGAGCAGTTCTTC
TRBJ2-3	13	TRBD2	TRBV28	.	CASAREGTDTQYF	TGTGCCAGCGCCAGGGAGGGGACAGATACGCAGTATTTT
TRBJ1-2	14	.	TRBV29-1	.	CSVVSPENNYGYTF	TGCAGCGTTGTGTCCCCAGAAAACAACTATGGCTACACCTTC
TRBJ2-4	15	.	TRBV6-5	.	CASSYSAGAENIQYF	TGTGCCAGCAGTTACTCGGCGGGGGCCGAAAACATTCAGTACTTC
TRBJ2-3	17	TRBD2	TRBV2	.	CASSEFRLAGGTDTQYF	TGTGCCAGCAGTGAATTTCGACTAGCGGGGGGCACAGATACGCAGTATTTT
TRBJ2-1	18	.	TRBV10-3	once	CAISGRGSNAGPINEQFF	TGTGCCATCAGTGGGAGGGGTTCGAACGCGGGGCCCATCAATGAGCAGTTCTTC
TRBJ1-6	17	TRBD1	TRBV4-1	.	CASSQESWTGYNSPLHF	TGCGCCAGCAGCCAAGAATCTTGGACAGGGTACAATTCACCCCTCCACTTT
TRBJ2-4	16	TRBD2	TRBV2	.	CASRDLAGGRLDIQYF	TGTGCCAGCAGAGACCTAGCGGGAGGTCGTTTAGACATTCAGTACTTC
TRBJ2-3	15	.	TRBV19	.	CASGQAGTISDTQYF	TGTGCCAGTGGCCAGGCAGGGACGATATCCGATACGCAGTATTTT
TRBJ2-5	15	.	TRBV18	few	CASSPPVQGRETQYF	TGTGCCAGCTCACCACCGGTTCAGGGTCGGGAGACCCAGTACTTC
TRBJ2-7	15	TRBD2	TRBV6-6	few	CASSYPGLAGSEQYF	TGTGCCAGCAGTTACCCGGGACTAGCGGGAAGCGAGCAGTACTTC
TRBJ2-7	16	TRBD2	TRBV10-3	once	CAISAQTSGSSYEQYF	TGTGCCATCAGTGCACAGACTAGCGGGAGCTCCTACGAGCAGTACTTC
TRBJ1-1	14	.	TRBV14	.	CASSPEAGNTEAFF	TGTGCCAGCAGCCCGGAGGCGGGGAACACTGAAGCTTTCTTT
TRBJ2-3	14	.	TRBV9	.	CASSVGGSTDTQYF	TGTGCCAGCAGCGTGGGGGGCAGCACAGATACGCAGTATTTT
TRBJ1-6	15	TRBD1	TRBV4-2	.	CASSPIRDRVSPLHF	TGTGCCAGCAGCCCGATCCGGGACAGGGTTTCACCCCTCCACTTT
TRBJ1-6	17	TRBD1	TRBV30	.	CAWSDPPTGGGNSPLHF	TGTGCCTGGAGTGACCCACCCACAGGGGGGGGAAATTCACCCCTCCACTTT
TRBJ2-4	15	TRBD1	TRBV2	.	CASSDAGGLWDIQYF	TGTGCCAGCAGTGATGCAGGGGGCTTGTGGGACATTCAGTACTTC
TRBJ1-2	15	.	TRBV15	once	CATSRDQLDVLGYTF	TGTGCCACCAGCAGAGATCAATTGGACGTCTTGGGCTACACCTTC
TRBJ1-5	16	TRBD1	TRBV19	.	CASSMGTGHSNQPQHF	TGTGCCAGCAGTATGGGGACAGGACATAGCAATCAGCCCCAGCATTTT
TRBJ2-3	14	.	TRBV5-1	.	CASSALGSTDTQYF	TGCGCCAGCAGCGCTCTGGGCTCGACAGATACGCAGTATTTT
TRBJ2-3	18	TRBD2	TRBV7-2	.	CASSSPPWLAGVVDTQYF	TGTGCCAGCAGCTCCCCCCCCTGGCTAGCGGGGGTGGTGGATACGCAGTATTTT
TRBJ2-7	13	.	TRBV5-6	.	CASSFGGFYEQYF	TGTGCCAGCAGCTTCGGGGGTTTCTACGAGCAGTACTTC
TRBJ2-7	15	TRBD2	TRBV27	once	CASSLSGTSLHEQYF	TGTGCCAGCAGCCTTAGCGGGACTAGCCTCCACGAGCAGTACTTC
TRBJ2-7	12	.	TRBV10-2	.	CASSDSPYEQYF	TGCGCCAGCAGTGATTCCCCCTACGAGCAGTACTTC
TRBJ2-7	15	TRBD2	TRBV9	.	CASSLRGESSYEQYF	TGTGCCAGCAGCCTCCGGGGGGAAAGCTCCTACGAGCAGTACTTC
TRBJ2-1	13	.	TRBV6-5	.	CASSYFPGSEQFF	TGTGCCAGCAGTTACTTCCCTGGTTCGGAGCAGTTCTTC
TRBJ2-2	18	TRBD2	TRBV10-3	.	CAISELLSGETNTGELFF	TGTGCCATCAGTGAGCTACTCAGCGGGGAAACGAACACCGGGGAGCTGTTTTTT
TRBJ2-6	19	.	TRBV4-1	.	CASSQSTGGWATGANVLTF	TGCGCCAGCAGCCAATCGACCGGGGGTTGGGCCACTGGGGCCAACGTCCTGACTTTC
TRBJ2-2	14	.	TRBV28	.	CASTRTTGTGELFF	TGTGCCAGCACCAGGACGACCGGCACCGGGGAGCTGTTTTTT
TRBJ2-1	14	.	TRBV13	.	CASSSGTPFNEQFF	TGTGCCAGCAGCTCTGGGACTCCTTTCAATGAGCAGTTCTTC
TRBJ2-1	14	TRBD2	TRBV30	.	CAWASGRGDNEQFF	TGTGCCTGGGCAAGCGGGAGGGGAGATAATGAGCAGTTCTTC
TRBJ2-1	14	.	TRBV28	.	CASRTRGFGNEQFF	TGTGCCAGCAGGACGCGGGGTTTCGGCAATGAGCAGTTCTTC
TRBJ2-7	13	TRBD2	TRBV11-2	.	CASSPGLAGEQYF	TGTGCCAGCAGCCCGGGACTAGCTGGCGAGCAGTACTTC
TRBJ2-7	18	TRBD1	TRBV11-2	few	CASSPGGEGQGFSYEQYF	TGTGCCAGCAGCCCCGGAGGGGAGGGACAGGGGTTTTCCTACGAGCAGTACTTC
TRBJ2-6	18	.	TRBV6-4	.	CASSRIPSHQSRANVLTF	TGTGCCAGCAGTAGGATACCCTCACACCAAAGTCGGGCCAACGTCCTGACTTTC
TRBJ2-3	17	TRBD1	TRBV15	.	CATSRESGRGRQDTQYF	TGTGCCACCAGCAGAGAATCAGGCAGGGGGCGTCAAGATACGCAGTATTTT
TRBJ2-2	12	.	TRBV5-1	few	CASRRDTGELFF	TGCGCCAGCAGGAGGGACACCGGGGAGCTGTTTTTT
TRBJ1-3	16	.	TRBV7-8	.	CASSPRRGVNGNTIYF	TGTGCCAGCAGCCCCCGAAGGGGTGTAAATGGAAACACCATATATTTT